This T cell receptor (beta chain) comes out of a study of blood T cell repertoires in COVID-19. Study in general: The United States, Italy and Spain were the sources of the acute and convalescent COVID-19 samples.

This table comes from immunoSEQ multiplex PCR, and its TCRdb copy is limited to in-frame clones, with some not included. The repertoire includes 310,000 or so clones, around 90% of them detected once, and about 1.1% sits in the top ten. Cohort 3 donors counted as recovered after two negative PCRs, clearance, or resolved symptoms. The CDR3 contains 18 residues. CDR1 is LGHNA and CDR2 is YNFKEQ in the germline V gene. V trimming: 0 bases; J trimming: 4 bases; junction bases outside the gene matches: 10. The TCR comes from a woman aged 25 to 39 who had recovered from COVID-19. The chain has TRBV4-2 and TRBJ2-3; 10 nucleotides align to TRBD2. Sequences were obtained from PBMCs or T cells enriched from blood (not recorded which). CDR3 loop: CASSQDGGAGGGSDTQYF. The CDR3 nucleotides read TGTGCCAGCAGCCAAGATGGAGGAGCGGGAGGGGGATCAGATACGCAGTATTTT.